Each of the 6 T cell receptor beta chains below was sequenced from the same sample in a study of CD8+CD57+ T cells in acquired aplastic anemia. For CDR3 and TCR beta VDJ profiling, genomic DNA was the template used. TCRdb reanalysed the reads using MiXCR and keeps one entry per CDR3 protein. There are some 220,000 distinct CDR3 sequences in the sample; roughly 35% occur only once, and more than 0.95% lies in the top ten. The sequenced material came from sorted CD4+, CD8+, or CD8+CD57+ T cells (not recorded which) from PBMCs. The receptors come from a human donor in good health, serving as a control.

The J gene is TRBJ2-7, the V gene TRBV7-3; D uncertain. In germline, CDR1 is SGHTA, CDR2 FQGTGA. The length of the CDR3 is 14 residues. The V end lost 2 bases, the J end lost 1 base, and 9 bases lay between the germline ends. The CDR3 reads CASSLSDASYEQYF. The CDR3 bases are TGTGCCAGCAGCTTATCGGACGCTTCCTACGAGCAGTACTTC.

Ten or more counts support this clonotype. CDR3: CASSQVWGEASGYTF. CDR3 DNA: TGTGCCAGCAGCCAAGTATGGGGGGAGGCAAGTGGCTACACCTTC. This chain connects TRBV4-2 to TRBJ1-2, with TRBD1 as a possible D gene (5 bases). The germline V and J ends were trimmed by 1 base and 7 bases, with 16 bases remaining between them. Looked up from germline, CDR1 is LGHNA and CDR2 is YNFKEQ. This CDR3 spans 15 amino acids.

This clonotype came up a few times. V and J are TRBV12-3 or TRBV12-4 and TRBJ1-4, with 8 bases matching TRBD1. V was pared by 6 bases and J by 8 bases, with 14 bases of the junction left unmatched. The CDR3 contains 16 residues. In DNA, the CDR3 is TGTGCCAGCAGCCTCTCGCGCGGACAGGGTTCGGAAAAACTGTTTTTT. This codes for CASSLSRGQGSEKLFF.

This clonotype was counted a few times. V gene TRBV7-9 combines with J gene TRBJ1-5; no clear D. The germline CDR1 and CDR2 sequences are SEHNR and FQNEAQ (reference sequence). The CDR3 contains 12 residues. Trimming left V 6 bases short and J 7 bases short, with 10 bases between. This chain's CDR3 is CASSPAGQPQHF. CDR3 in DNA: TGTGCCAGCAGTCCGGCCGGGCAGCCCCAGCATTTT.

The gene calls are TRBV10-3 and TRBJ2-7, with 13 bases lining up with TRBD2. V was pared by 10 bases and J by 7 bases, with 4 bases of the junction left unmatched. CDR1 is ENHRY, CDR2 SYGVKD, per germline. CDR3 length equals 12 residues. CDR3 amino acids: CARLLAGGEQYF. CDR3 bases: TGTGCCAGACTACTAGCGGGGGGGGAGCAGTACTTC.

The J gene is TRBJ1-5, the V gene TRBV15; D might be TRBD1 (6 bases). In germline, CDR1 is LNHNV, CDR2 YYDKDF (reference sequence). The CDR3 covers 15 residues. Trimming shortened V by 3 bases and J by 4 bases, and 13 bases separated the two germline ends. The CDR3 reads CATSSARGTNQPQHF. The CDR3, as DNA: TGTGCCACCAGCAGTGCGAGGGGGACTAATCAGCCCCAGCATTTT.